This TCR beta chain was retrieved from a study of blood T cell repertoires in COVID-19. Study at large: Material from acute and convalescent COVID-19 was sourced from the United States, Italy and Spain. Sources were T cells, B-cell-depleted T cells, or PBMCs; the material itself was cDNA or gDNA.

Authors' processing steps: Reference gene primers were amplified, and this amplification served to estimate nucleated cell counts. Using immunoSEQ multiplex PCR, the repertoire was profiled, and TCRdb retains in-frame clones only, with some absent. The V and J calls and clone size come from that table; D and trimming were worked out from the DNA. The sample has about 250,000 clones, 87% seen once; the top ten hold 3%. As concerns this clone: A read error may account for a junction end that differs from germline. The same CDR3 can be traced to other DNA sequences in this sample.

The sequence was obtained from a man younger than 35 with active or convalescent COVID-19. Sequencing was performed on peripheral blood.

CDR3 nucleotide sequence: TGTGCCAGCAGCTTCCCTGCGGGGGGCCGGGGGAAAGAGCAATTCTTC. The encoded protein is CASSFPAGGRGKEQFF. This chain links TRBV11-2 with TRBJ2-1; 8 bases match TRBD2. The CDR3 totals 16 residues. CDR1 SGHAT and CDR2 FQNNGV come from the germline V gene.